The next 2 T cell receptor beta chains were all read from a single sample in a study of blood T cell repertoires in COVID-19. Libraries were prepared by immunoSEQ multiplex PCR; TCRdb keeps only in-frame clonotypes and omits some of them. The sample holds under 3,500 clones, about 92% seen once. The sequencing sample was made of peripheral blood. These receptors were collected from a human donor in a cohort sampled during active COVID-19.

The chain combines TRBV19 with TRBJ1-3; possibly TRBD1 for D (5 bases). The CDR3 length is 15 residues. CDR1 is LNHDA, CDR2 SQIVND, per germline (reference sequence). V dropped 4 bases and J dropped 2 bases, with 12 bases sitting between them. Here the CDR3 DNA reads TGTGCCAGTAGTAACCCGGCAGGGACTGGAAACACCATATATTTT. Residues: CASSNPAGTGNTIYF.

This clone was counted a single time. The V call is TRBV6-5, the J call TRBJ2-7, with TRBD2 as a possible D gene (5 bases). The V gene lost 7 bases and the J gene lost 1 base, with 11 bases spanning the gap. The germline V gene has CDR1 MNHEY and CDR2 SVGAGI. The CDR3 is 13 residues long. The CDR3 nucleotides read TGTGCCAGCACCGAGGGTGGATCCTACGAGCAGTACTTC. Translating it yields CASTEGGSYEQYF.